This entry concerns a single TCR beta chain. This clone was seen only once. Its cognate antigen has yet to be identified. Base qualities are not at hand, and no much larger clone is one base apart. The cysteine opens and the phenylalanine closes a CDR3 of 13 amino acids. This entry keeps only the CDR3 DNA: 39 bases, framed from base 1. Ends trimmed: V by 8 bases, J by 7 bases; bases unmatched to a gene: 3. CDR1 and CDR2 are read off the germline V gene as MNHEY and SVGAGI. Genomic DNA was extracted from sorted cells for sequencing of the TCRbeta CDR3 region. The immunoSEQ Assay was used for sequencing of TCRbeta CDR3 regions. TCRdb retrieved this table from immuneACCESS and kept in-frame rearrangements only. Not all clones are present; in checked studies, unresolved V genes account for under half, and no reason is known for the remainder. The sample includes nearly 50,000 clones, with roughly 81% observed a single time. The ten largest clones capture around 7.9% of the sample.

The trial excluded patients who had a history of autoimmune disease or who were on systemic immunosuppression. Peripheral blood for TCR sequencing was collected from all dose cohorts at baseline, on cycle 4 day 1, and on cycle 7 day 1. Samples were obtained from an open-label, multicenter, first-in-human phase I dose-escalation trial of ivuxolimab. Adults with locally advanced or metastatic melanoma, renal cell, hepatocellular, or head and neck squamous cell carcinoma were enrolled in the trial. Before TCR sequencing, CD4+ T cells and CD8+ T cells from peripheral blood were sorted into separate populations. These data belong to a study of OX40 agonist ivuxolimab in advanced cancers. In the study overall: Ivuxolimab, which targeted the costimulatory receptor OX40 (CD134), was an agonistic, fully human IgG2 monoclonal antibody. A male proportion of roughly 85% and a mean age of approximately 55 years, ranging from 23 to 79, were recorded for the dose-escalation cohort. Intravenous ivuxolimab was administered to patients every 2 weeks at six dose levels: 0.01, 0.1, 0.3, 1.5, 3 and 10 mg/kg. Of the 50 to 55 dose-escalation patients, hepatocellular carcinoma was present in about 20, melanoma in around 15, renal cell carcinoma in 9 and head and neck cancer in 9. The monotherapy dose-escalation portion (N of about 52 patients) of the phase I ivuxolimab trial is reported in the paper. Peripheral TCRbeta sequencing was intended to test whether TCR sequence diversity was altered and clonal T-cell expansion was caused by ivuxolimab. Patients were allowed to have had prior anti-PD-1, anti-PD-L1 or anti-CTLA-4 therapy, and approximately 37% of the dose-escalation patients had been treated with checkpoint inhibitors. Partial responses occurred in three dose-escalation patients: two with cutaneous melanoma and one with hepatocellular carcinoma.

Broader findings and caveats from the paper: Low levels of normalized T-cell clonal expansion were also seen in some nonresponding patients. Which antigens the clonally expanded peripheral T cells were specific for was not determined. At doses of 0.1 to 3.0 mg/kg, clonal expansion of both CD4+ and CD8+ blood T cells was observed from baseline to week 6. After ivuxolimab, more expanded clones were found on average in CD8+ T cells than in CD4+ T cells. In the 0.1-3.0 mg/kg groups, partial responders had among the lowest normalized peripheral clonal expansion, particularly in CD8+ T cells.

The V and J genes are TRBV6-5 and TRBJ2-1; 12 middle bases align to TRBD2. The TCR sequence derives from an adult with an advanced solid tumor such as melanoma, head and neck, liver or kidney cancer. This specimen consisted of CD4+ or CD8+ T cells sorted from blood, obtained in a trial of the OX40 agonist ivuxolimab. The CDR3 has the sequence CASLTSGSNEQFF. The DNA sequence is as follows: TGTGCCAGCTTGACTAGCGGGAGTAATGAGCAGTTCTTC.